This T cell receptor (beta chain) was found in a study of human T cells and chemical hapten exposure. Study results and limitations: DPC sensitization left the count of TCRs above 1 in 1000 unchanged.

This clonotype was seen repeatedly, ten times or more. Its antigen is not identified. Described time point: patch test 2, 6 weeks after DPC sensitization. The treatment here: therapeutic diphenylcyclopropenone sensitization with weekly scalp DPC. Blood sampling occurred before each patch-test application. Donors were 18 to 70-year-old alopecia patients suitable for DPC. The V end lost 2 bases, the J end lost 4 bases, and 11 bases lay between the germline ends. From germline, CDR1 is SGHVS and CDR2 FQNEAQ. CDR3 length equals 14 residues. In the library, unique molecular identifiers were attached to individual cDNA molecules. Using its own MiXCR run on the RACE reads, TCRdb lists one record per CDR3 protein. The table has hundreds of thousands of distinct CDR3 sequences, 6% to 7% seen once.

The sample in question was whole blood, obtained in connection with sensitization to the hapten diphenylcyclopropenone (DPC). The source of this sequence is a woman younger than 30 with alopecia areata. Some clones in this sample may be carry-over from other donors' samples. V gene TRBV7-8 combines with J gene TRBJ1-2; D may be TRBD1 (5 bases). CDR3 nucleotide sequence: TGTGCCAGCAGCTTACAGGGTAGCGGCTATGGCTACACCTTC. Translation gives CASSLQGSGYGYTF.